This T cell receptor beta chain was captured in a study of shared clonotypes between healthy human individuals. Study results and limitations: Researchers found naive subsets generally carried larger estimated richness than memory subsets.

V gave up 1 base and J gave up 6 bases, with 9 bases separating them. The germline CDR1 and CDR2 sequences are GTSNPN and SVGIG (reference sequence). There are 12 residues in the CDR3. Profiled with immunoSEQ multiplex PCR; TCRdb holds only in-frame clones, not every one. The top ten hold about 0.13% of the sample, which has some 2,100,000 clones, under 97% seen once. About this clone itself: Its antigen is still unknown. The sample carries other DNA sequences with the same CDR3.

The V gene is TRBV30, the J gene TRBJ1-1, with D unclear. This sequence originates from a man aged 18-30 years in good health. The specimen sequenced was naive CD4+ T cells sorted from blood. Documented subset: CD45RA+ positively selected. For the CDR3, the DNA is TGTGCCTGGAGTGGGGGATGGCCTGAAGCTTTCTTT. This gives the protein CAWSGGWPEAFF. The variable domain in full, with the rest retrieved from reference TRBV30 and TRBJ1-1, is SQTIHQWPATLVQPVGSPLSLECTVEGTSNPNLYWYRQAAGRGLQLLFYSVGIGQISSEVPQNLSASRPQDRQFILSSKKLLLSDSGFYLCAWSGGWPEAFFGQGTRLTVV.